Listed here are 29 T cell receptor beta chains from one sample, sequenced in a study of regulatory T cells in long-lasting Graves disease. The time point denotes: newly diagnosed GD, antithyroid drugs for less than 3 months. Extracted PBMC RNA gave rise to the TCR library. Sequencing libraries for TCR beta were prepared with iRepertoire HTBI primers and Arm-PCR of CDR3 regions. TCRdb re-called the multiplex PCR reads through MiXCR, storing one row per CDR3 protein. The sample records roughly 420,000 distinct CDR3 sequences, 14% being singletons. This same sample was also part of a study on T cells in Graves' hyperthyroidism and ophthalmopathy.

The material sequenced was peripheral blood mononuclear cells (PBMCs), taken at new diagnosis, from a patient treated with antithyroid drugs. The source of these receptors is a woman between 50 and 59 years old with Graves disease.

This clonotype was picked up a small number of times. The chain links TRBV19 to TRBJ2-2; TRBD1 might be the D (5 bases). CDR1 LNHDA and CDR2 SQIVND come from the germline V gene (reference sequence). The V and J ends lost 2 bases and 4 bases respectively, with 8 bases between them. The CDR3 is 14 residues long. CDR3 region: CASSISRGTGELFF. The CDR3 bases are TGTGCCAGTAGTATAAGTAGGGGCACCGGGGAGCTGTTTTTT.

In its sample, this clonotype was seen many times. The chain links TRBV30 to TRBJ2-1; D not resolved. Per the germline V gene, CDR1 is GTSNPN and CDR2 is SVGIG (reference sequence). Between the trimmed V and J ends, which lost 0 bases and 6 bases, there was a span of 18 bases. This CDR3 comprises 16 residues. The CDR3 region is CAWSVLGLHTRNEQFF. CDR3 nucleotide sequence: TGTGCCTGGAGTGTACTGGGCCTCCACACACGCAATGAGCAGTTCTTC. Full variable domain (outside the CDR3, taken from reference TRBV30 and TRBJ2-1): SQTIHQWPATLVQPVGSPLSLECTVEGTSNPNLYWYRQAAGRGLQLLFYSVGIGQISSEVPQNLSASRPQDRQFILSSKKLLLSDSGFYLCAWSVLGLHTRNEQFFGPGTRLTVL.

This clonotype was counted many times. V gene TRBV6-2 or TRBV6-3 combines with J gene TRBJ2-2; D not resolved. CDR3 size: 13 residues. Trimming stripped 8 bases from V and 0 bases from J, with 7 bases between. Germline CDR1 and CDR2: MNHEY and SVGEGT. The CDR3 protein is CASGGANTGELFF. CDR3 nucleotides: TGTGCCAGCGGCGGCGCGAACACCGGGGAGCTGTTTTTT.

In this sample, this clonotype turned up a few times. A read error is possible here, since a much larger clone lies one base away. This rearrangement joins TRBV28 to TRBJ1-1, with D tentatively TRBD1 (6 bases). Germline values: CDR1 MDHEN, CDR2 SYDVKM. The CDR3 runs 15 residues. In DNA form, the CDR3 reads TGTGTCAGCAGTTTAATGGGACACGTGAACACTGAAGCTTTCTTT. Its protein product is CVSSLMGHVNTEAFF. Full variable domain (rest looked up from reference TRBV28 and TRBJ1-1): DVKVTQSSRYLVKRTGEKVFLECVQDMDHENMFWYRQDPGLGLRLIYFSYDVKMKEKGDIPEGYSVSREKKERFSLILESASTNQTSMYLCVSSLMGHVNTEAFFGQGTRLTVV.

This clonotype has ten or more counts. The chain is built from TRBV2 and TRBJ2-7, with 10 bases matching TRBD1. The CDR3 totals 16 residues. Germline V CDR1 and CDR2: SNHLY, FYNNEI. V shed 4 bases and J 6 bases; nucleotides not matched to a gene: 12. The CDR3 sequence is CASSGRGGGTGAEQYF. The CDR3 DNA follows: TGTGCCAGCAGTGGAAGGGGGGGCGGGACAGGGGCCGAGCAGTACTTC. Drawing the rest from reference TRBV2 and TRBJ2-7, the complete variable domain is EPEVTQTPSHQVTQMGQEVILRCVPISNHLYFYWYRQILGQKVEFLVSFYNNEISEKSEIFDDQFSVERPDGSNFTLKIRSTKLEDSAMYFCASSGRGGGTGAEQYFGPGTRLTVT.

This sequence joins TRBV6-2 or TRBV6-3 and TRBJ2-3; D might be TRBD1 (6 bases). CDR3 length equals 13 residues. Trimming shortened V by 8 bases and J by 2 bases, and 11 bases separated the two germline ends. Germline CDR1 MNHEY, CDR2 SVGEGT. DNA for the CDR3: TGTGCCAGCGGGGGCTTCCTCACAGATACGCAGTATTTT. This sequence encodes CASGGFLTDTQYF.

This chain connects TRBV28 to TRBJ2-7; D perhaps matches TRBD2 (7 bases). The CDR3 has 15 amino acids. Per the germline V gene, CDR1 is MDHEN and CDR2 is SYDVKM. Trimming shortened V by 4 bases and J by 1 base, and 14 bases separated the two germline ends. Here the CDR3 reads CASSSRGGASYEQYF. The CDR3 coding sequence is TGTGCCAGCAGTTCTAGGGGGGGGGCTTCCTACGAGCAGTACTTC.

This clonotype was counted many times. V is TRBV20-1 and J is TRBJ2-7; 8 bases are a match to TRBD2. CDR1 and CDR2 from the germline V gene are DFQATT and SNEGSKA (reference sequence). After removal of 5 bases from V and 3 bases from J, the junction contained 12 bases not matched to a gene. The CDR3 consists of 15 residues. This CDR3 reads CSAPIGERESYEQYF. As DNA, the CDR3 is TGCAGTGCTCCAATAGGGGAGCGGGAGAGCTACGAGCAGTACTTC.

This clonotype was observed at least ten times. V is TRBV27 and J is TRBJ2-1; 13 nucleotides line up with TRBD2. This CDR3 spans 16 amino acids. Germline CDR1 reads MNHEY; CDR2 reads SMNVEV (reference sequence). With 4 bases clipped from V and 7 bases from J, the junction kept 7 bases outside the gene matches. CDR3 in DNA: TGTGCCAGCAGTTCCGGACTAGCGGGAGCCGGAAATGAGCAGTTCTTC. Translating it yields CASSSGLAGAGNEQFF.

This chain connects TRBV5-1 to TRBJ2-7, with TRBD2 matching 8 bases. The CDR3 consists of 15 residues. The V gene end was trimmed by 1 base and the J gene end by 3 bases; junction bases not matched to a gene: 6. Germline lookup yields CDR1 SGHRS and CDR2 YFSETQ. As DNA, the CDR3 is TGCGCCAGCAGCTTGAGGCGGGAGGTGGGCTACGAGCAGTACTTC. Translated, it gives CASSLRREVGYEQYF.

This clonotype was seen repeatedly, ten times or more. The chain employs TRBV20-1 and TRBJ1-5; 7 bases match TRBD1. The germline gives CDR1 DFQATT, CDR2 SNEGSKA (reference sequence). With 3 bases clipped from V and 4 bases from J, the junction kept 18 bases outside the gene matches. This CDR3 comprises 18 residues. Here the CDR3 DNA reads TGCAGTGCTAGTATTTCGAACGGACAGGCTAGAAGGAATCAGCCCCAGCATTTT. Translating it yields CSASISNGQARRNQPQHF.

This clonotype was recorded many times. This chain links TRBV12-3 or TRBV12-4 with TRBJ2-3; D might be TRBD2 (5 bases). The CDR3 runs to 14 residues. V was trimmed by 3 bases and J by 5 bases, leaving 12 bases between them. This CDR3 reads CASSFGRARDTQYF. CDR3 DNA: TGTGCCAGCAGTTTTGGGCGGGCCAGAGATACGCAGTATTTT.

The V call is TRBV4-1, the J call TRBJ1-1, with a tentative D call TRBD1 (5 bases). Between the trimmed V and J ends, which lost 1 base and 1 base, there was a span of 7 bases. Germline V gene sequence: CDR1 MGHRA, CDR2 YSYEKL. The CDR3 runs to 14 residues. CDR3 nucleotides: TGCGCCAGCAGCCAAGGACAGTCGAACACTGAAGCTTTCTTT. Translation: CASSQGQSNTEAFF.

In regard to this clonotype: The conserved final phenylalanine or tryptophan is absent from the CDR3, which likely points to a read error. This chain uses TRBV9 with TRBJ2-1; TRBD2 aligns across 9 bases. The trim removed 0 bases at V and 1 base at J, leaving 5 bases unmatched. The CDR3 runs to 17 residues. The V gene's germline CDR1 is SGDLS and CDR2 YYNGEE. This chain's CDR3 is CASSVGGSGRSYNEQFS. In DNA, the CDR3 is TGTGCCAGCAGCGTAGGGGGTAGCGGGAGATCCTACAATGAGCAGTTCTCC.

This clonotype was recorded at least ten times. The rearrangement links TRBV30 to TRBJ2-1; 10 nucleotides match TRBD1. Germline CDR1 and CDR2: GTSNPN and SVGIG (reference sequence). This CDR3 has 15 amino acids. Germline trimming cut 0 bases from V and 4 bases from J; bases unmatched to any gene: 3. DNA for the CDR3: TGTGCCTGGAGTGTACTGGGACAGGGGTACAATGAGCAGTTCTTC. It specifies CAWSVLGQGYNEQFF.

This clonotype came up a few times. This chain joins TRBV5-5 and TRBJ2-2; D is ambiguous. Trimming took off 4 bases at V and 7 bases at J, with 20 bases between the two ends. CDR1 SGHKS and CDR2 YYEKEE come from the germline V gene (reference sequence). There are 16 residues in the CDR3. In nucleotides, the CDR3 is TGTGCCAGCAGCCCCCCTCAGGTCCCCTACAGCGGGGAGCTGTTTTTT. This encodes CASSPPQVPYSGELFF.

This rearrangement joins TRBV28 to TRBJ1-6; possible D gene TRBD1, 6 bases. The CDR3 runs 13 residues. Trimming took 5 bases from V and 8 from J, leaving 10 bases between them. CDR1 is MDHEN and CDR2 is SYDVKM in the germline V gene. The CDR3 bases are TGTGCCAGCAGTAGGGGGGTAGATTCACCCCTCCACTTT. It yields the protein CASSRGVDSPLHF.

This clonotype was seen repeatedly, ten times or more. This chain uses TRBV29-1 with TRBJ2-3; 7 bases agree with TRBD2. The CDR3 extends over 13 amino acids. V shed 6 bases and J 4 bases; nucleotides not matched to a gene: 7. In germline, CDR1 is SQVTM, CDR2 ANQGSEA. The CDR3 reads CSVFGLVPDTQYF. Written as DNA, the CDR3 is TGCAGCGTCTTCGGACTAGTCCCAGATACGCAGTATTTT.

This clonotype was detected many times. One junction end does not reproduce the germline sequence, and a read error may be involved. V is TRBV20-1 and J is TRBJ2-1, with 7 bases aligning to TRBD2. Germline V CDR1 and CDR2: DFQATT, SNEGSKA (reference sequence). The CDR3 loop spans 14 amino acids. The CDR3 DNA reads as TGCAGTGCTAGAGGGGGGGGGAGCTACTATGAGCAGTTCTTC. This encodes CSARGGGSYYEQFF.

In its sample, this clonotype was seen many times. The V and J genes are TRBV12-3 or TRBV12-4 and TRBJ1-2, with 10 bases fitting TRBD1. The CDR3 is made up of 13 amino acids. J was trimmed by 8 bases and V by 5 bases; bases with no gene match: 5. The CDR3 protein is CASSPGTGVGYTF. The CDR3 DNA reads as TGTGCCAGCAGTCCCGGGACAGGGGTGGGCTACACCTTC.

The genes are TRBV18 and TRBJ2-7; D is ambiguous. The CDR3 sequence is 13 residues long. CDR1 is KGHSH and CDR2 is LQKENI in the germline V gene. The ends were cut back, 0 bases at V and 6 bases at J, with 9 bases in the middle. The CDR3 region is CASSPPVITEQYF. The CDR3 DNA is TGTGCCAGCTCACCACCGGTTATCACCGAGCAGTACTTC.

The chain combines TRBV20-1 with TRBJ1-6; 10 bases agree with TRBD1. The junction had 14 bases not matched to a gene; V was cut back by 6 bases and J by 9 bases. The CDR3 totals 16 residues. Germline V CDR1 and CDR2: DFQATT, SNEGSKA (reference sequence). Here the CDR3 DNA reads TGCAGTGCCCCGGACAGGGGGTCTGTACTAAGTTCACCCCTCCACTTT. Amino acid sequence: CSAPDRGSVLSSPLHF.

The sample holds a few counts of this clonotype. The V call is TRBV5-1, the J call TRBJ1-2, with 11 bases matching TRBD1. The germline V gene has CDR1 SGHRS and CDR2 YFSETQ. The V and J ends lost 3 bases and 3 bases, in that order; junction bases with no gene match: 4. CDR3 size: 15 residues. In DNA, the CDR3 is TGCGCCAGCAGCTCCCCGGGACAGGGGGACTATGGCTACACCTTC. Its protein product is CASSSPGQGDYGYTF.

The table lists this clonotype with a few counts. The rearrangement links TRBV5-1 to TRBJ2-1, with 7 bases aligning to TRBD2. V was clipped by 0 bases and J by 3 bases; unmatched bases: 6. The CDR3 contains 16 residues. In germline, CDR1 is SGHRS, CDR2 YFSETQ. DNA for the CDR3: TGCGCCAGCAGCTTGGAGGCGGGAGAAGGCTACAATGAGCAGTTCTTC. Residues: CASSLEAGEGYNEQFF.

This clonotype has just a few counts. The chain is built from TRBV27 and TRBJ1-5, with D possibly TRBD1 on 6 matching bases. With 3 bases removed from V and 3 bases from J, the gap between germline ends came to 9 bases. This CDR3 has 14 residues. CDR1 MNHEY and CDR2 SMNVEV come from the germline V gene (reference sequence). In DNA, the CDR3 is TGTGCCAGCAGTTTGGGGGCAACCAATCAGCCCCAGCATTTT. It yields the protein CASSLGATNQPQHF.

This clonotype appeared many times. The CDR3, as DNA: TGTGCCAGCAGCTTAGCCGACCGCGAGAACACTGAAGCTTTCTTT. Its protein is CASSLADRENTEAFF. This chain joins TRBV7-9 and TRBJ1-1; D is ambiguous. The CDR3 spans 15 residues. Germline lookup yields CDR1 SEHNR and CDR2 FQNEAQ (reference sequence). The germline V and J ends were trimmed by 0 bases and 1 base, with 9 bases remaining between them.

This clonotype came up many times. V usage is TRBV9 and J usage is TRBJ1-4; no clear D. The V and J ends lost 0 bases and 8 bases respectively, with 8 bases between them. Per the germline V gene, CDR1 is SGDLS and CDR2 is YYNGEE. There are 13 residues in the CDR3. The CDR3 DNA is TGTGCCAGCAGCGTAGGGTTACCCGAAAAACTGTTTTTT. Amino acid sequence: CASSVGLPEKLFF.

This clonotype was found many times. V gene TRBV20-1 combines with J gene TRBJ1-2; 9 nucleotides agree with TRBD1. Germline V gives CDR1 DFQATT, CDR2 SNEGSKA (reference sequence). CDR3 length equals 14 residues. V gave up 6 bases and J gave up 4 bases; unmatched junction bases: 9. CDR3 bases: TGCAGTGCCATTGCTAGGACAGGGGCCTATGGCTACACCTTC. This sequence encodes CSAIARTGAYGYTF.

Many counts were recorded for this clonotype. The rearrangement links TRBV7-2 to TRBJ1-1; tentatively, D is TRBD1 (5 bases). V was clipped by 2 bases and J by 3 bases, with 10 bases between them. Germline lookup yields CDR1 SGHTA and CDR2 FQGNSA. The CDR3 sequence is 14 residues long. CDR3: CASSLSGHDTEAFF. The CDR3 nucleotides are TGTGCCAGCAGCTTATCAGGGCATGACACTGAAGCTTTCTTT.